The following is a TCR beta chain sequence with its context. The antigen remains undetermined. The sample belongs to a study of cytomegalovirus exposure and HLA in healthy donors. Germline loops: CDR1 SGDLS, CDR2 YYNGEE. The CDR3 has 17 amino acids. J was trimmed by 9 bases and V by 0 bases; bases with no gene match: 11. The PCR used 60 Vbeta and 13 Jbeta primers. Some clones are missing from TCRdb's copy, which holds only in-frame ones; the method was immunoSEQ multiplex PCR. Seen here are approximately 160,000 clones, around 80% observed once, and the top ten hold 4% to 6%. Points from the study as a whole: Sequencing likely generated an artifact that appeared as a cluster of highly shared sequence variants. HLA allele associations emerged for roughly 17,000 TCR beta sequences in a later analysis, at 0.05 false discovery rate. A previous analysis found most TCR beta V segments productive roughly 87% or roughly 30% of the time.

This sequence originates from a young man in good health and CMV-seronegative. This chain links TRBV9 with TRBJ2-1; 11 bases fit TRBD2. The sample comprised PBMCs. CDR3 in amino acids: CASSVGTSGLLLGEQFF. The CDR3 bases are TGTGCCAGCAGCGTAGGGACTAGCGGGCTTCTCTTAGGTGAGCAGTTCTTC. The entire variable domain, with the rest obtained from reference TRBV9 and TRBJ2-1, is as follows: DSGVTQTPKHLITATGQRVTLRCSPRSGDLSVYWYQQSLDQGLQFLIQYYNGEERAKGNILERFSAQQFPDLHSELNLSSLELGDSALYFCASSVGTSGLLLGEQFFGPGTRLTVL.